This T cell receptor beta chain stems from a study of blood T cell repertoires in COVID-19. Across the study: The United States, Italy and Spain provided the acute and convalescent COVID-19 samples.

Germline V CDR1 and CDR2: MNHEY, SMNVEV (reference sequence). The CDR3 is 16 amino acids. J gave up 4 bases and V 8 bases, and 15 bases lay outside the gene matches. In the original processing: Amplification of reference gene primers was used by the study to estimate nucleated cell counts. The table came from immunoSEQ multiplex PCR; TCRdb's copy has only in-frame clones and leaves some out. Clone size and V and J calls were adopted from that table, with D and trimming inferred from the DNA. The sample has about 69,000 clones, 75% to 80% seen once; the top ten hold around 47%. The V and J genes are TRBV27 and TRBJ2-5; 8 bases are shared with TRBD1. The source of this sequence is a human donor in a cohort sampled during active COVID-19. Material for sequencing was peripheral blood. The CDR3 protein is CASRAVFRGRRETQYF. The CDR3 DNA follows: TGTGCCAGCCGGGCGGTTTTCAGGGGGCGCAGAGAGACCCAGTACTTC.